Sequencing of this TCR beta chain was carried out in a study of blood T cell repertoires in COVID-19 (dated by TCRdb to 2018 to 2021). Describing the broader study: Collaborator samples came from the United States, Italy and Spain and covered acute and convalescent phases of COVID-19. A de-identified subject ID, COVID-19 status, age in years and sex were almost always included in the sample metadata. The samples were drawn from two sources: the first 160 participants of the ongoing ImmuneRACE study, and 950 to 1,500 subjects contributed by 6 global collaborators. The dataset comprised deeply sampled blood TCRbeta repertoires from subjects exposed to, actively infected with, or recovered from COVID-19. The repertoires were released in a freely available public database intended as a resource for research on the immune response to SARS-CoV-2. Where HLA class I and class II types were available, the types were taken from metadata supplied by the sample provider, not from assay-based typing. The material from the prospective study consisted of cDNA or gDNA derived from T cells, B-cell-depleted T cells, or PBMCs.

The full study reports these points: The amount of clinical and demographic metadata varied by source and participant and was provided uncurated.

TCRbeta CDR3 regions were amplified from genomic DNA by means of the immunoSEQ Assay, a bias-controlled multiplex PCR. The authors' pipeline ran thus. The number of nucleated cells in each sample was estimated from the amplification of reference gene primers within the assay. Sequence reads were collapsed and filtered to measure the absolute abundance of every unique TCRbeta CDR3 rearrangement. For each sample, productive Simpson clonality was calculated as the square root of Simpson's diversity index across productive rearrangements. TCRdb re-hosts the immuneACCESS table, in-frame sequences only. Its copies lack some clones; in the studies checked, an unresolved V gene accounts for under half of them, and the cause for the rest is not known. The V and J calls and the clone size are those of that table, but D and trimming were determined from the DNA. Across this sample there are about 260,000 clones, with roughly 87% seen only once. About an eighth of the sample is taken by the ten largest.

Concerning this clone itself: Its antigen target is currently unknown. No base-level quality is on record; no much larger clone is a single base apart.

Each collaborating institution followed its own protocols to collect whole blood in K2EDTA tubes. For TCRbeta analysis, collaborators shipped samples in one of three forms: frozen whole blood, isolated PBMCs, or DNA extracted from either of those sample types. The CDR1 and CDR2 encoded by the germline V gene are SGHTA and FQGNSA. The CDR3 spans 11 residues, from the cysteine through the phenylalanine. The sequence is cut down to CDR3 DNA, 33 bases in frame from base 1. Trimming at the junction amounts to 1 base on V and 8 bases on J, and the germline ends lie 5 bases apart. The source material was peripheral blood. The chain is made from TRBV7-2 and TRBJ1-2, with the D gene not confidently named. This receptor was taken from a human donor in a cohort sampled during active COVID-19. In nucleotide form, the sequence is TGTGCCAGCAGCTTAGTTGGCGGCTACACCTTC. Translated, this is CASSLVGGYTF. The CDR3 plus the reference TRBV7-2 and TRBJ1-2 genes for the other parts give the full variable domain: GAGVSQSPSNKVTEKGKDVELRCDPISGHTALYWYRQSLGQGLEFLIYFQGNSAPDKSGLPSDRFSAERTGGSVSTLTIQRTQQEDSAVYLCASSLVGGYTFGSGTRLTVV.